This entry is about one T cell receptor beta chain. Its cognate antigen is unknown. The data derive from a study of cytomegalovirus exposure and HLA in healthy donors. Looking at the study overall: As an earlier analysis found, around 170 million T cells yielded approximately 110 million unique TCR beta sequences. General study points: Some V segments, TRBV6-2 and TRBV6-3 among them, were indistinguishable and were therefore excluded. The study labeled about 160 TCR beta chains cytomegalovirus-associated.

The PCR used 60 Vbeta and 13 Jbeta primers. In the original processing: As a later analysis found, there were 80 million or so unique TCR beta chains, of which roughly 11 million were shared. The table came from immunoSEQ multiplex PCR; TCRdb's copy has only in-frame clones and leaves some out. The V and J calls and clone size come from that table; D and trimming were worked out from the DNA. The profile covers around 98,000 clones, with just under 80% appearing a single time and 3.8% taken by the ten largest. Looked up from germline, CDR1 is SGHTA and CDR2 is FQGNSA. The CDR3 consists of 16 residues. V was cut by 5 bases and J by 0 bases, with 16 bases left in between.

The specimen was PBMCs. This chain uses TRBV7-2 with TRBJ1-1, with D tentatively TRBD1 (6 bases). The clonotype comes from a woman aged 40 to 55 in good health and CMV-seronegative. CDR3: CASSGRGGFMNTEAFF. The CDR3 coding sequence is TGTGCCAGCAGCGGCAGGGGCGGTTTCATGAACACTGAAGCTTTCTTT.